The rows below give T cell receptor beta chains drawn from one sample of a study of T cells in localized non-small cell lung cancer. The assay was immunoSEQ multiplex PCR, and TCRdb's table has in-frame clones only and misses some. The table lists approximately 63,000 clones, around 90% of them singletons. Source: peripheral blood, taken before any cancer treatment. The receptors originated from a man aged 40-75 years with stage I squamous cell lung carcinoma. Both conserved end residues are part of each CDR3. D genes are given only for firm matches. Clone size is stated in some rows and not others, as once, few, many or a class when expanded.

TGTGCCAGCAGGACAGGGGGCGCGTCCTACGAGCAGTACTTC | CASRTGGASYEQYF | TRBD1 | . | TRBJ2-7 | TRBV2
TGTGCCAGCAGCTTGTGGGGTAACAGGGGGCCATCGAAGACCCAGTACTTC | CASSLWGNRGPSKTQYF | TRBD1 | . | TRBJ2-5 | TRBV5-8
TGTGCCAGCAGCCCCTATACAGGGGGGCAAGGCAATGAGCAGTTCTTC | CASSPYTGGQGNEQFF | TRBD1 | . | TRBJ2-1 | TRBV7-8
TGTGCCAGCTCACCAGCGGGTATAGACACCGGGGAGCTGTTTTTT | CASSPAGIDTGELFF | . | . | TRBJ2-2 | TRBV18
TGTGCCAGCAGCTTAGATCTTGCTAGCGGGAGAGAGACCCAGTACTTC | CASSLDLASGRETQYF | TRBD2 | few | TRBJ2-5 | TRBV11-2
TGTGCCGGGAAGGGGGACACCGGGGAGCTGTTTTTT | CAGKGDTGELFF | . | . | TRBJ2-2 | TRBV19
TGTGCCAGTACCCAAGGACACCTAAACACTGAAGCTTTCTTT | CASTQGHLNTEAFF | . | . | TRBJ1-1 | TRBV19
TGTGCCAGCAGCGTACAAGGACAGGGGGCGGGGGAGCAGTACTTC | CASSVQGQGAGEQYF | TRBD1 | once | TRBJ2-7 | TRBV9
TGTGCCAGCAGCTTCGGTGACAGGGGGCAATCATACGAGCAGTACTTC | CASSFGDRGQSYEQYF | TRBD1 | . | TRBJ2-7 | TRBV7-9
TGCAGCGTTGAAGGGGTAGCGGCGGGAGCGGATACGCAGTATTTT | CSVEGVAAGADTQYF | TRBD2 | . | TRBJ2-3 | TRBV29-1